Listed below are T cell receptor beta chains from one sample, sequenced in a study of PD-L1 blockade in urothelial cancer. The repertoire was sequenced with immunoSEQ multiplex PCR; TCRdb's copy has only in-frame clones and lacks some. The sample contains tens of thousands of clones, nearly 90% of which appear only once. The source was PBMCs, collected around atezolizumab (anti-PD-L1) treatment. The receptors shown here come from a man in his 60s with urothelial cancer. Each CDR3 is given with its conserved first and last residue. The D gene is left open where the match is weak. A clone size is listed for some rows: how often the clone was seen (once, few, many), or a class if it is expanded.

J gene,V gene,D gene,clone size,CDR3 DNA,CDR3 protein
TRBJ2-5,TRBV19,.,.,TGTGCCAGTAGTGGGGCGGGGAGCGCCCAAGAGACCCAGTACTTC,CASSGAGSAQETQYF
TRBJ2-3,TRBV2,.,.,TGTGCCAGCAACGGAGAGGCCCCAGATACGCAGTATTTT,CASNGEAPDTQYF
TRBJ1-2,TRBV19,.,.,TGTGCCAGTAGTATCCAGGGAGGGAACTATGGCTACACCTTC,CASSIQGGNYGYTF
TRBJ2-2,TRBV5-1,.,once,TGCGCCAGCAGCTCGAGAGGGGGGGTCCCCGGGGAGCTGTTTTTT,CASSSRGGVPGELFF
TRBJ1-4,TRBV7-2,TRBD1,.,TGTGCCAGCAGCCCGTGGACAGGGGGCGGGAATGAAAAACTGTTTTTT,CASSPWTGGGNEKLFF
TRBJ2-1,TRBV4-3,.,.,TGCGCCAGCAGCCGACTCCCTCCGGGCGGGGCTTTTGAGGATGAGCAGTTCTTC,CASSRLPPGGAFEDEQFF
TRBJ2-5,TRBV5-1,.,.,TGCGCCAGCAGCTTGGCCGGGGAGACCCAGTACTTC,CASSLAGETQYF
TRBJ2-5,TRBV19,TRBD1,.,TGTGCCAGTAGTCTCCAGGGGGAAGAGACCCAGTACTTC,CASSLQGEETQYF
TRBJ2-5,TRBV5-4,.,.,TGTGCCAGCAGCTTGGCCCGGCAGGGTGAGGAGACCCAGTACTTC,CASSLARQGEETQYF
TRBJ2-7,TRBV19,.,.,TGTGCCAGAAGTCAAGGGAACAGGGTCGGCGAGCAGTACTTC,CARSQGNRVGEQYF
TRBJ2-7,TRBV2,TRBD1,.,TGTGCCAGCAGGGGACAGGGTTACGAGCAGTACTTC,CASRGQGYEQYF
TRBJ2-2,TRBV5-6,.,.,TGTGCCAGCAGCCGAACCCTGGACGGGGAAAACACCGGGGAGCTGTTTTTT,CASSRTLDGENTGELFF